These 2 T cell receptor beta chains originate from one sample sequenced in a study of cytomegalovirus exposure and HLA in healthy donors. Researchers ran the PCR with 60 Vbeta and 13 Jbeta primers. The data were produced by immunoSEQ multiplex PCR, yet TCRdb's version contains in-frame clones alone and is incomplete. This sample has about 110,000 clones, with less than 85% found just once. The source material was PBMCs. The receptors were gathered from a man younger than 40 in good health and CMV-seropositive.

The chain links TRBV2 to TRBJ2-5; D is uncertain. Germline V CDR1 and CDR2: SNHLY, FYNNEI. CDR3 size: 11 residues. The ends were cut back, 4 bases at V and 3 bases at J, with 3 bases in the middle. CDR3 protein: CASSAKETQYF. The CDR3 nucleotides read TGTGCCAGCAGTGCTAAAGAGACCCAGTACTTC. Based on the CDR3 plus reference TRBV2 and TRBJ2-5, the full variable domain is EPEVTQTPSHQVTQMGQEVILRCVPISNHLYFYWYRQILGQKVEFLVSFYNNEISEKSEIFDDQFSVERPDGSNFTLKIRSTKLEDSAMYFCASSAKETQYFGPGTRLLVL.

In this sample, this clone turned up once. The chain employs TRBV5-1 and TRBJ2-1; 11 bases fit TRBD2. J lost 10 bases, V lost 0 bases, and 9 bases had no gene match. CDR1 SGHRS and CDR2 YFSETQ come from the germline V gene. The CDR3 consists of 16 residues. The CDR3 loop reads CASSLEGTSGSGEQFF. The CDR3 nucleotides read TGCGCCAGCAGCTTGGAGGGGACTAGCGGCAGCGGGGAGCAGTTCTTC. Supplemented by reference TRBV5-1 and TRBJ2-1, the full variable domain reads KAGVTQTPRYLIKTRGQQVTLSCSPISGHRSVSWYQQTPGQGLQFLFEYFSETQRNKGNFPGRFSGRQFSNSRSEMNVSTLELGDSALYLCASSLEGTSGSGEQFFGPGTRLTVL.